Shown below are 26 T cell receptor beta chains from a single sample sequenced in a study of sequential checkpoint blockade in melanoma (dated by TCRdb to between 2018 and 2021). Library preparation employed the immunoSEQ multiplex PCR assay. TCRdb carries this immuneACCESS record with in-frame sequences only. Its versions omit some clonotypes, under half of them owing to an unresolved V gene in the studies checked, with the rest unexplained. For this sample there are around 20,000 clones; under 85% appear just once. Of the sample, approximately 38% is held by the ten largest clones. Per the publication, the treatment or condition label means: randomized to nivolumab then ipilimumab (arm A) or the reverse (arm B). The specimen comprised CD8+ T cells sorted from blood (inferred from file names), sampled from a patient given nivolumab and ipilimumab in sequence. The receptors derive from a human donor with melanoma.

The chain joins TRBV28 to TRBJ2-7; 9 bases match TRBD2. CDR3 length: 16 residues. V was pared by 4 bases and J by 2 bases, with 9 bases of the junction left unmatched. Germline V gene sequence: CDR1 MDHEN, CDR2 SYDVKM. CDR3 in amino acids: CASSSLSGRYPYEQYF. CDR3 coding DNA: TGTGCCAGCAGTTCGTTAAGCGGGAGGTATCCCTACGAGCAGTACTTC.

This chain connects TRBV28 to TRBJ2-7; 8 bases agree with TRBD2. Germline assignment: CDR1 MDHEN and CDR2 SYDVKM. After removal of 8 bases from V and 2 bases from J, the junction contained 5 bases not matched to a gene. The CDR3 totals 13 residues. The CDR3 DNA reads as TGTGCCAGCGCCGCGGGGGGCGCCTACGAGCAGTACTTC. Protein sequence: CASAAGGAYEQYF.

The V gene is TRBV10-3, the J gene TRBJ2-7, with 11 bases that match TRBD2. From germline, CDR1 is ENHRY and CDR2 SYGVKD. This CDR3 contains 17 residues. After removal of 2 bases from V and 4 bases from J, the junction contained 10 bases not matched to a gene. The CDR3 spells CAISETTLAGGLYEQYF. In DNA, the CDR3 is TGTGCCATCAGTGAGACAACCCTAGCGGGAGGTCTTTACGAGCAGTACTTC.

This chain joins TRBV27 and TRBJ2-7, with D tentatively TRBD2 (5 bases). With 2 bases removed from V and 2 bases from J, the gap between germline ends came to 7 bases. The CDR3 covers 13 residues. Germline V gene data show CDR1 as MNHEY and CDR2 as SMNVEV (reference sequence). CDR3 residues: CASSLKGAYEQYF. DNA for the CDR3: TGTGCCAGCAGTTTAAAGGGAGCCTACGAGCAGTACTTC.

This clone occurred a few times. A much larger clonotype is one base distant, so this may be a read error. CDR3 DNA: TGTGCCAGCAGCCAAGATTACGGGCGGACAGGCTCCTACGAGCAGTACTTC. It yields the protein CASSQDYGRTGSYEQYF. The chain carries TRBV4-2 and TRBJ2-7; 7 bases fit TRBD1. Losses at the gene ends were 0 bases for V and 0 bases for J; bases not matched to a gene: 8. The CDR3 is made up of 17 amino acids. The germline gives CDR1 LGHNA, CDR2 YNFKEQ.

CDR3 in DNA: TGTGCCAGCACTCTAGAGACAGGGAACAATCAGCCCCAGCATTTT. This translates into CASTLETGNNQPQHF. The chain has TRBV28 and TRBJ1-5, with 7 bases lining up with TRBD1. Germline V gene sequence: CDR1 MDHEN, CDR2 SYDVKM. V was pared by 7 bases and J by 3 bases, with 9 bases of the junction left unmatched. The CDR3 has 15 residues.

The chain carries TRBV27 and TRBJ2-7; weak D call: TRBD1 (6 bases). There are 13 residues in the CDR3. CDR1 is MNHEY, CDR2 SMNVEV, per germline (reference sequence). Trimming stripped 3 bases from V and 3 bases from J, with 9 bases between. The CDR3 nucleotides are TGTGCCAGCAGTTTGACAGGTCTCTACGAGCAGTACTTC. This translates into CASSLTGLYEQYF.

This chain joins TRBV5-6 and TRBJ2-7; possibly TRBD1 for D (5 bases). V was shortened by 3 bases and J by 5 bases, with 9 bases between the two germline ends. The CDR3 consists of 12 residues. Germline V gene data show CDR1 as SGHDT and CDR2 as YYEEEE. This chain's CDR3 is CASSSTAHEQYF. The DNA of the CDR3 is TGTGCCAGCAGCTCGACAGCCCACGAGCAGTACTTC. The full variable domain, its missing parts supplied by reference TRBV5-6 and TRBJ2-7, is DAGVTQSPTHLIKTRGQQVTLRCSPKSGHDTVSWYQQALGQGPQFIFQYYEEEERQRGNFPDRFSGHQFPNYSSELNVNALLLGDSALYLCASSSTAHEQYFGPGTRLTVT.

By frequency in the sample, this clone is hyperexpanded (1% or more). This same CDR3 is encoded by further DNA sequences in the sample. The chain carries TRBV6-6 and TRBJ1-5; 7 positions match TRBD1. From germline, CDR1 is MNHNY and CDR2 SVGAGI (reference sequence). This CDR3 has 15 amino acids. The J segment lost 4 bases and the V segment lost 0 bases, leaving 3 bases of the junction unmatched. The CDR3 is CASSYSIQGNQPQHF. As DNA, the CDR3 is TGTGCCAGCAGTTACTCGATACAGGGGAATCAGCCCCAGCATTTT.

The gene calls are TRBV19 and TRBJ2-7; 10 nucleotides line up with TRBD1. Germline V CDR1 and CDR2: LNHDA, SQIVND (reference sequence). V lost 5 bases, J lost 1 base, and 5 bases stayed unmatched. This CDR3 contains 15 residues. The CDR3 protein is CASSGPGQGSYEQYF. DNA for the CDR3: TGTGCCAGTAGTGGACCGGGACAGGGGTCCTACGAGCAGTACTTC.

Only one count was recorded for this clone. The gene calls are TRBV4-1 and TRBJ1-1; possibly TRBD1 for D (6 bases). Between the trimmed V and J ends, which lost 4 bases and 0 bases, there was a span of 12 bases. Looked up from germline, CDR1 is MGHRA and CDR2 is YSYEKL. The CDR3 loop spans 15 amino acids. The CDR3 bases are TGCGCCAGCAGCCCTTTACAGGGATTGAACACTGAAGCTTTCTTT. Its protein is CASSPLQGLNTEAFF.

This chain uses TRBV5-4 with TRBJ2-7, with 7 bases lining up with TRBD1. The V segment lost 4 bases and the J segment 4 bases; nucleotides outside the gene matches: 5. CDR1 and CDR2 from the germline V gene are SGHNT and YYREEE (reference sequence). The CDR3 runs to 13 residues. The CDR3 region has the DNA TGTGCCAGCAGCACGGACAGGATGTACGAGCAGTACTTC. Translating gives CASSTDRMYEQYF.

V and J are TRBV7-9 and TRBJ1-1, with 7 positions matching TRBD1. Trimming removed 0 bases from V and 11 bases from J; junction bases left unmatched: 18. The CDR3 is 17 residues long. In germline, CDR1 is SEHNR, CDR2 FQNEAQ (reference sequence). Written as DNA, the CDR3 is TGTGCCAGCAGCTTAGCATTGGGAGCTACAGGGGTCCCGTTTGCTTTCTTT. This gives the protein CASSLALGATGVPFAFF.

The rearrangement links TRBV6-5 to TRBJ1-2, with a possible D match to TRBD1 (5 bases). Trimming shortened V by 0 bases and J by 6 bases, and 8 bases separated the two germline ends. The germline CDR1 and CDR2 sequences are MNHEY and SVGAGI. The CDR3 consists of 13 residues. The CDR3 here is CASSYSIGDGYTF. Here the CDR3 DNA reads TGTGCCAGCAGTTACTCGATAGGGGATGGCTACACCTTC.

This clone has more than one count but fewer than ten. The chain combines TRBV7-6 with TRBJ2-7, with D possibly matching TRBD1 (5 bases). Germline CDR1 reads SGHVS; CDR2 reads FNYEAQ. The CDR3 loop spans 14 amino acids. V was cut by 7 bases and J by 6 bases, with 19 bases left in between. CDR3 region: CASTPGSGLGEQYF. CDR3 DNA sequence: TGTGCCAGCACCCCCGGGTCAGGGTTGGGCGAGCAGTACTTC.

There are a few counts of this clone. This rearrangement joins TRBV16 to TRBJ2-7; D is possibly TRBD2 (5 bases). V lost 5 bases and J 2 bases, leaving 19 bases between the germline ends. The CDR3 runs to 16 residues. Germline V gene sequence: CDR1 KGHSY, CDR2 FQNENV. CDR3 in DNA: TGTGCCAGCAGCGCCAATCTCGAGGGTTTGGCCTACGAGCAGTACTTC. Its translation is CASSANLEGLAYEQYF.

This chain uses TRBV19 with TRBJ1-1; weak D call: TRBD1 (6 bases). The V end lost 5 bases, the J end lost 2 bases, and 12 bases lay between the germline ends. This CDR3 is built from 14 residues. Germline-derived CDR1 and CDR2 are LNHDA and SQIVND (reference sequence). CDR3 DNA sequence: TGTGCCAGTAGTCACAGGGTTCTCAACACTGAAGCTTTCTTT. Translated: CASSHRVLNTEAFF.

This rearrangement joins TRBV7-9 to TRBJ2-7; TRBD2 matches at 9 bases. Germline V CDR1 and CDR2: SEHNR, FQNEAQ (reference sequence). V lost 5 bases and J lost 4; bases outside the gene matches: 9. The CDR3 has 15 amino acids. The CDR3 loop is CASSETGTSPYEQYF. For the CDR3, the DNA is TGTGCCAGCAGCGAGACCGGGACTAGCCCATACGAGCAGTACTTC.

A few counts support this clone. The DNA for the CDR3 is TGTGCCAGCACCATCACCGGGACAGGTGGTAGAGGCTACACCTTC. Its protein is CASTITGTGGRGYTF. This chain joins TRBV28 and TRBJ1-2; 8 bases agree with TRBD1. The trim removed 7 bases at V and 8 bases at J, leaving 15 bases unmatched. CDR1 and CDR2 (germline): MDHEN, SYDVKM. The CDR3 extends over 15 amino acids.

The chain's CDR3 is CASSQAIQDYYSGANVLTF. In DNA, the CDR3 is TGTGCCAGCAGCCAAGCAATACAGGATTATTACTCTGGGGCCAACGTCCTGACTTTC. The genes are TRBV4-2 and TRBJ2-6, with D possibly matching TRBD1 (5 bases). Germline V gene sequence: CDR1 LGHNA, CDR2 YNFKEQ. Deletions cut 1 base from V and 0 bases from J, with 16 bases between. The CDR3 contains 19 residues.

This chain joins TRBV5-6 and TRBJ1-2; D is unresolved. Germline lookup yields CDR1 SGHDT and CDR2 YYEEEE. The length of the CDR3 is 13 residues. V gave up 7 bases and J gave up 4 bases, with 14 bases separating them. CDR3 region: CASGSGSFYGYTF. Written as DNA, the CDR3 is TGTGCCAGCGGCTCCGGGAGCTTCTATGGCTACACCTTC.

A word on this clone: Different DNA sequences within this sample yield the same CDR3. The CDR3 is CASSQDWASGSSYEQYF. For the CDR3, the DNA is TGCGCCAGCAGCCAAGATTGGGCTAGCGGGAGCTCCTACGAGCAGTACTTC. The J gene is TRBJ2-7, the V gene TRBV4-1; TRBD2 matches 10 bases. The CDR3 runs to 17 residues. Germline-derived CDR1 and CDR2 are MGHRA and YSYEKL. Germline trimming cut 0 bases from V and 0 bases from J; bases unmatched to any gene: 5.

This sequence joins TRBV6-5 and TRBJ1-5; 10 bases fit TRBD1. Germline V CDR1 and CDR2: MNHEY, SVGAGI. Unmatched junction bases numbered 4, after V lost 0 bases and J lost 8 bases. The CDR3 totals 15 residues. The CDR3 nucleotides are TGTGCCAGCAGTTACTCGGACAGGGGGTTCGAGCCCCAGCATTTT. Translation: CASSYSDRGFEPQHF.

CDR3 coding DNA: TGTGCCAGTAGTATAAATTTAGCAGAGACCCAGCCCCAGCATTTT. Protein: CASSINLAETQPQHF. V is TRBV19 and J is TRBJ1-5, with no clear D. V lost 2 bases and J 7 bases, leaving 15 bases between the germline ends. The CDR3 has 15 residues. Germline CDR1 and CDR2: LNHDA and SQIVND (reference sequence).

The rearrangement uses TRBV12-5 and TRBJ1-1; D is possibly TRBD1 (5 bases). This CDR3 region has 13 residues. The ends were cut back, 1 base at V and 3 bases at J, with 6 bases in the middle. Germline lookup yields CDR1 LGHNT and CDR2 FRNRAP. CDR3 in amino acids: CASGLARDTEAFF. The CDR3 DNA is TGTGCTAGTGGTTTGGCCAGGGACACTGAAGCTTTCTTT.

The CDR3 is CASSRQEIMNTEAFF. CDR3 bases: TGTGCCAGTTCTCGACAGGAGATAATGAACACTGAAGCTTTCTTT. This chain uses TRBV19 with TRBJ1-1, with TRBD1 as a possible D gene (6 bases). The V end was cut by 8 bases, the J end by 0 bases, with 16 bases between. The CDR3 loop spans 15 amino acids. Germline loops: CDR1 LNHDA, CDR2 SQIVND (reference sequence).